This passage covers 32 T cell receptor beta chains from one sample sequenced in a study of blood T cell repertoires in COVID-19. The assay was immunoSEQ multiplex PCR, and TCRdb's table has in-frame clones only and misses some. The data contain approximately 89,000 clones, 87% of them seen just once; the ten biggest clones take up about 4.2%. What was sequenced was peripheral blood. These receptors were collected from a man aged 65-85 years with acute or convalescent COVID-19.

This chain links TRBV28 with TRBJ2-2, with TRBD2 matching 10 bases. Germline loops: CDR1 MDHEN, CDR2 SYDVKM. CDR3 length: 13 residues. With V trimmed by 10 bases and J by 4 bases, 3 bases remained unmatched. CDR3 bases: TGTGCCATTTTAGCGGGGGGCACCGGGGAGCTGTTTTTT. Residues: CAILAGGTGELFF. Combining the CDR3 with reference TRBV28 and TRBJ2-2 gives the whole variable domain DVKVTQSSRYLVKRTGEKVFLECVQDMDHENMFWYRQDPGLGLRLIYFSYDVKMKEKGDIPEGYSVSREKKERFSLILESASTNQTSMYLCAILAGGTGELFFGEGSRLTVL.

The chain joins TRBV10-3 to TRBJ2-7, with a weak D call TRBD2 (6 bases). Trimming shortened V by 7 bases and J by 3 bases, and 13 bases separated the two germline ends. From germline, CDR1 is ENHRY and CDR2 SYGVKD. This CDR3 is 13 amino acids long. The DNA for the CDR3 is TGTGCCATCACTGGGGGAGGCAACTACGAGCAGTACTTC. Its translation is CAITGGGNYEQYF.

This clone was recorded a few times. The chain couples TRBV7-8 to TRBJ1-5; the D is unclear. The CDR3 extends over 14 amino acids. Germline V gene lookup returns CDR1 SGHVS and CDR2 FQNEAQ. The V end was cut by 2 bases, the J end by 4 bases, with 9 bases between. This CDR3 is CASSLYRSNQPQHF. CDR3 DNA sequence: TGTGCCAGCAGCTTATACCGGTCGAATCAGCCCCAGCATTTT.

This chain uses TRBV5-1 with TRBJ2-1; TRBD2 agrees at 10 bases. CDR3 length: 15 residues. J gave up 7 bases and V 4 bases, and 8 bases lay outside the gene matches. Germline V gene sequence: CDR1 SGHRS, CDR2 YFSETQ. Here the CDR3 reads CASSPSGGAQNEQFF. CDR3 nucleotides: TGCGCCAGCAGCCCCAGCGGGGGGGCCCAAAATGAGCAGTTCTTC.

For the CDR3, the DNA is TGTGCCAGCAGTGAAGTAGCGGGGTATCAAGAGACCCAGTACTTC. Its protein is CASSEVAGYQETQYF. The chain joins TRBV6-1 to TRBJ2-5, with 8 bases lining up with TRBD2. Germline assignment: CDR1 MNHNS and CDR2 SASEGT. The CDR3 runs 15 residues. The J segment lost 2 bases and the V segment lost 1 base, leaving 3 bases of the junction unmatched.

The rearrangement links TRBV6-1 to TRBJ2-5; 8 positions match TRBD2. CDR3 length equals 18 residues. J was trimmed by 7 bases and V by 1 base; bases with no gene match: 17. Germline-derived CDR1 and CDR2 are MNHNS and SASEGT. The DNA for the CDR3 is TGTGCCAGCAGTGAAGTGAGAGGTAGCGGGGCCCCTCGGGGGACCCAGTACTTC. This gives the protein CASSEVRGSGAPRGTQYF.

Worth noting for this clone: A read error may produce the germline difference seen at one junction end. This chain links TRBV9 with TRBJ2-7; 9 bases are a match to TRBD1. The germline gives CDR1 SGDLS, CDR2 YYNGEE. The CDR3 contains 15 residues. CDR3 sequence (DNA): TGTGCCAGCAGCGTAGGAGGGACAGGGTCCTCCGAGCAGTACTTC. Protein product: CASSVGGTGSSEQYF.

The CDR3 loop reads CASSKDLQGDVDTIYF. CDR3 coding DNA: TGTGCCAGCAGCAAAGATCTACAGGGGGATGTGGACACCATATATTTT. This chain uses TRBV21-1 with TRBJ1-3; the table's D call, TRBD1, has no DNA check behind it. TRBV21-1 is assigned pseudogene status. This CDR3 has 16 amino acids.

CDR3 amino acids: CARTQVRGSNQPQHF. CDR3 nucleotides: TGTGCCAGAACCCAGGTTAGGGGGAGCAATCAGCCCCAGCATTTT. This chain connects TRBV25-1 to TRBJ1-5, with D possibly matching TRBD1 (6 bases). The CDR3 totals 15 residues. The germline CDR1 and CDR2 sequences are MGHDK and SYGVNS. Between the trimmed V and J ends, which lost 9 bases and 1 base, there was a span of 16 bases.

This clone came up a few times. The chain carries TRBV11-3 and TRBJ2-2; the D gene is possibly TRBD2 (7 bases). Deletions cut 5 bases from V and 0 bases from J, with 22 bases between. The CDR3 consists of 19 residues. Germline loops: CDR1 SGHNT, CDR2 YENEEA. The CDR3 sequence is CASSPRGGWGGPNTGELFF. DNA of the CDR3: TGTGCCAGCAGCCCCCGTGGGGGATGGGGGGGGCCGAACACCGGGGAGCTGTTTTTT.

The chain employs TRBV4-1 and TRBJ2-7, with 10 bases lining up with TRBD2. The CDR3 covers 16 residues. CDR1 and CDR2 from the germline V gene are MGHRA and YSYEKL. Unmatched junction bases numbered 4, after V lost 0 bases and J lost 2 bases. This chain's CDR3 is CASSQDPSGGAYEQYV. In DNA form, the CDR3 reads TGCGCCAGCAGCCAAGACCCCAGCGGGGGGGCCTACGAGCAGTACGTC.

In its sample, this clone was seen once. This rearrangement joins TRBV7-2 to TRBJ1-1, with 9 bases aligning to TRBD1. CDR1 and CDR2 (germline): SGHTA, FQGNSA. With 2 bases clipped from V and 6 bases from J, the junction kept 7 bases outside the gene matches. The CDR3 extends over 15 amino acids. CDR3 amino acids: CASSLIQDRGAEAFF. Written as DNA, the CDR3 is TGTGCCAGCAGCTTAATCCAGGACAGGGGCGCTGAAGCTTTCTTT.

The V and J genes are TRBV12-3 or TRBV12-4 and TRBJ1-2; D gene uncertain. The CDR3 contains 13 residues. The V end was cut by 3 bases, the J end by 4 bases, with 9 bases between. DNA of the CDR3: TGTGCCAGCAGTTTTCGGGGTAGCTATGGCTACACCTTC. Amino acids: CASSFRGSYGYTF.

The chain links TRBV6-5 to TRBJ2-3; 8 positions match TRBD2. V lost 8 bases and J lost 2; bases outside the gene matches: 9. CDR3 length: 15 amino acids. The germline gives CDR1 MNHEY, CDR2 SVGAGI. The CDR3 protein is CASQLGAGDTDTQYF. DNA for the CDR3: TGTGCCAGCCAATTAGGAGCGGGGGACACAGATACGCAGTATTTT.

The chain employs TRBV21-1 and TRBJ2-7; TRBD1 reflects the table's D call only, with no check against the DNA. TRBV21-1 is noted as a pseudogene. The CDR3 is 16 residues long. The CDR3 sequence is CASSKKGTGSSYEQYV. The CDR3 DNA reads TGTGCCAGCAGCAAAAAAGGGACAGGTTCGTCCTACGAGCAGTACGTC.

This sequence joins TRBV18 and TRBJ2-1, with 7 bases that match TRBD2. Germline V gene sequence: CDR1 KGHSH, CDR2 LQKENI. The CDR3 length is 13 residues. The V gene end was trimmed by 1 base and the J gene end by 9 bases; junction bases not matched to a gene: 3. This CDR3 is CASSPLREGEQFF. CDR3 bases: TGTGCCAGCTCACCACTCAGGGAGGGTGAGCAGTTCTTC. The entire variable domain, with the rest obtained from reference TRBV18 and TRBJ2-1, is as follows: NAGVMQNPRHLVRRRGQEARLRCSPMKGHSHVYWYRQLPEEGLKFMVYLQKENIIDESGMPKERFSAEFPKEGPSILRIQQVVRGDSAAYFCASSPLREGEQFFGPGTRLTVL.

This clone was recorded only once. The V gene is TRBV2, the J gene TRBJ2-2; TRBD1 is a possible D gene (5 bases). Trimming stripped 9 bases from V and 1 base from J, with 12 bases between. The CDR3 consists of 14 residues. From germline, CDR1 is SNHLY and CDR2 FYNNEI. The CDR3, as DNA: TGTGCCAGTCAGGGTTATTTGAACACCGGGGAGCTGTTTTTT. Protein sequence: CASQGYLNTGELFF.

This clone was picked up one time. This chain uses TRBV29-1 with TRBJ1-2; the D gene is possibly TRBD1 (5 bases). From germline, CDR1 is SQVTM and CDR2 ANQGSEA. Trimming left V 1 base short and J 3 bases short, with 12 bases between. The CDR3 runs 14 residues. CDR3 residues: CSVEALGVHYGYTF. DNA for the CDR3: TGCAGCGTTGAAGCCTTAGGGGTTCACTATGGCTACACCTTC.

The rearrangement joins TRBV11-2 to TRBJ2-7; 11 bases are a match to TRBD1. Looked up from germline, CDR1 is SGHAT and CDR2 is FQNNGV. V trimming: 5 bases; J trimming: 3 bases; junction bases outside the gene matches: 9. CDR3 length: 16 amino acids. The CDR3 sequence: CASSIGGTGGIYEQYF. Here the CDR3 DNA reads TGTGCCAGCAGCATAGGAGGGACAGGGGGGATCTACGAGCAGTACTTC.

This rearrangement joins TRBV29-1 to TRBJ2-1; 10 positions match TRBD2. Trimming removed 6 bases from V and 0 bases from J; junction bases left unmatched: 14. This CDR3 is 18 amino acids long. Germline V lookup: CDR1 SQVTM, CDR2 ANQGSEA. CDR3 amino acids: CSVSRGGTSDNSYNEQFF. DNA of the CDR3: TGCAGCGTATCACGGGGGGGGACTAGCGACAACTCCTACAATGAGCAGTTCTTC.

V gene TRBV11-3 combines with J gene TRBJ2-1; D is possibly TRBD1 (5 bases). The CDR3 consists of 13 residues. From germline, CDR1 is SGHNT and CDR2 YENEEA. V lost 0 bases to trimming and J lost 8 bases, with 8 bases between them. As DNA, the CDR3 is TGTGCCAGCAGCTTAGAGGACACCGATGAGCAGTTCTTC. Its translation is CASSLEDTDEQFF.

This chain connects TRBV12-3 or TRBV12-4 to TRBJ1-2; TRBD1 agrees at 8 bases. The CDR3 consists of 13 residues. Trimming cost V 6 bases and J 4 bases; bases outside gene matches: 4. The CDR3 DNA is TGTGCCAGCAGCCTTACAGGGGGCTATGGCTACACCTTC. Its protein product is CASSLTGGYGYTF.

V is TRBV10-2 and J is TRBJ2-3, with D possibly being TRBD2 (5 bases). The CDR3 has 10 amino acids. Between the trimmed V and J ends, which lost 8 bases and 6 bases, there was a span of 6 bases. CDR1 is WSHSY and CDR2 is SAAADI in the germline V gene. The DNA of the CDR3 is TGCGCCAGCGAGGGTGATACGCAGTATTTT. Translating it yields CASEGDTQYF.

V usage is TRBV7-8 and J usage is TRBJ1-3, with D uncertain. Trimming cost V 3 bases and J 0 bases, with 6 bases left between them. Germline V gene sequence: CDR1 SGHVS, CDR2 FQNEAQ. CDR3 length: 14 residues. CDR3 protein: CASSFSNSGNTIYF. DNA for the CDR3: TGTGCCAGCAGCTTTTCCAACTCTGGAAACACCATATATTTT.

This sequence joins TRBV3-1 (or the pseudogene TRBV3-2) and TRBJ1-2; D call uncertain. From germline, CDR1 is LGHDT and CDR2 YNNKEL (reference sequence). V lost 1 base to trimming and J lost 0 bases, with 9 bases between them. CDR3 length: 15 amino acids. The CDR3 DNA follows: TGTGCCAGCAGCCAAGTTCCGGGAGCTAACTATGGCTACACCTTC. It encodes CASSQVPGANYGYTF.

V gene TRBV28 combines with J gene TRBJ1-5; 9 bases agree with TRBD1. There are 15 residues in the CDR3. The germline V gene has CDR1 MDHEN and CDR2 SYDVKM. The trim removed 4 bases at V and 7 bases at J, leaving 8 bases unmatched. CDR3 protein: CASSSPGQGKQPQHF. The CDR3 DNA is TGTGCCAGCAGTTCCCCGGGACAGGGAAAACAGCCCCAGCATTTT.

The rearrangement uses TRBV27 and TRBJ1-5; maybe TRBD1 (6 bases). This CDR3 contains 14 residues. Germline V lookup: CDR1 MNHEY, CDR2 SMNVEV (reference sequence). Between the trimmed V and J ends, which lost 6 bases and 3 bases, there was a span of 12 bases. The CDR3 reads CASRADRYNQPQHF. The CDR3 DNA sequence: TGTGCCAGCAGAGCCGACAGGTACAATCAGCCCCAGCATTTT.

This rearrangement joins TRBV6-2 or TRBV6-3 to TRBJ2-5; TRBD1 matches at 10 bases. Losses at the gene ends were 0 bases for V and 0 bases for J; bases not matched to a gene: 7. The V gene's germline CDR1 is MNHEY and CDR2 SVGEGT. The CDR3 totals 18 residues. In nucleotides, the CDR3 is TGTGCCAGCAGTTACTCCGGGACAGGGGAATTGTACCAAGAGACCCAGTACTTC. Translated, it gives CASSYSGTGELYQETQYF.

Written as DNA, the CDR3 is TGTGCCAGCAGCGTAGGGACTAGTGGTGAGCAGTTCTTC. Translated: CASSVGTSGEQFF. V is TRBV9 and J is TRBJ2-1; 7 nucleotides line up with TRBD2. The CDR3 totals 13 residues. CDR1 is SGDLS and CDR2 is YYNGEE in the germline V gene. The V and J ends lost 0 bases and 9 bases, in that order; junction bases with no gene match: 3. The full variable domain, with the rest looked up from reference TRBV9 and TRBJ2-1, is DSGVTQTPKHLITATGQRVTLRCSPRSGDLSVYWYQQSLDQGLQFLIQYYNGEERAKGNILERFSAQQFPDLHSELNLSSLELGDSALYFCASSVGTSGEQFFGPGTRLTVL.

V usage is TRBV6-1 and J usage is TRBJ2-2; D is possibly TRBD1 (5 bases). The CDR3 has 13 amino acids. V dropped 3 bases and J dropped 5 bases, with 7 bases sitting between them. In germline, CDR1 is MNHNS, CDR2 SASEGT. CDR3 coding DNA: TGTGCCAGCAGTGAGGGGCCGACCGGGGAGCTGTTTTTT. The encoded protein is CASSEGPTGELFF.

This CDR3 reads CASSFGGSPLHF. In DNA form, the CDR3 reads TGTGCCAGCAGTTTTGGGGGCTCACCCCTCCACTTT. The chain combines TRBV28 with TRBJ1-6; possible D gene TRBD1, 6 bases. V lost 3 bases, J lost 10 bases, and 7 bases lay in between. The germline gives CDR1 MDHEN, CDR2 SYDVKM. The CDR3 consists of 12 residues.

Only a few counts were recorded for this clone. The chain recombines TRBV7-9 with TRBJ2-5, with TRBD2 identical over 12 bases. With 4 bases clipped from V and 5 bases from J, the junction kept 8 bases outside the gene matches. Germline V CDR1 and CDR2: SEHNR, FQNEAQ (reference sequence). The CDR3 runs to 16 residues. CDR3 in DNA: TGTGCCAGCAGCTCCTTCCTCCTAGCGGGGGGGGAGACCCAGTACTTC. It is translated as CASSSFLLAGGETQYF.